One sample yielded the 10 T cell receptor beta chains listed below, sequenced in a study of blood T cells in healthy people across ages. For the second PCR, which ran for about 6 to 11 cycles, a sample-barcoded 5' primer and a J-beta primer mix were used. TCRdb reanalysed the 5' RACE reads using MiXCR and keeps one entry per CDR3 protein. This sample carries some 1.5 million distinct CDR3 sequences, 28% of them seen once, and the ten largest clones take roughly 8.2%. What was sequenced was blood. These receptors all stem from a young woman in good health.

This clonotype was seen more than once but under ten times. This chain joins TRBV4-1 and TRBJ1-1; the D is unclear. V lost 1 base and J 1 base, leaving 7 bases between the germline ends. The germline CDR1 and CDR2 sequences are MGHRA and YSYEKL. CDR3 length: 14 residues. The CDR3 reads CASSQVTRNTEAFF. Here the CDR3 DNA reads TGCGCCAGCAGCCAAGTCACCCGGAACACTGAAGCTTTCTTT.

This clonotype has a handful of counts. The chain recombines TRBV20-1 with TRBJ2-3; TRBD1 matches 9 bases. The V gene's germline CDR1 is DFQATT and CDR2 SNEGSKA (reference sequence). The CDR3 spans 13 residues. With V trimmed by 8 bases and J by 3 bases, 6 bases remained unmatched. The CDR3 bases are TGCAGTACCCCGGGACAGGGAACAGATACGCAGTATTTT. It codes for CSTPGQGTDTQYF.

This clonotype turned up a few times. The rearrangement joins TRBV28 to TRBJ2-3, with D perhaps TRBD2 (6 bases). CDR1 and CDR2 from the germline V gene are MDHEN and SYDVKM. This CDR3 is built from 15 residues. V shed 9 bases and J shed 2 bases, with 18 bases lying between them. The CDR3 DNA reads as TGTGCCAGTAGTAGGGCGGGACCTCTCACAGATACGCAGTATTTT. Amino acid sequence: CASSRAGPLTDTQYF.

V gene TRBV21-1 combines with J gene TRBJ2-6; the D segment call TRBD1 is taken from the table without a DNA check. TRBV21-1 counts as a pseudogene. This CDR3 contains 19 residues. CDR3 amino acids: CASSTEDRGIVTGANVLTF. The CDR3 DNA reads as TGTGCCAGCAGCACTGAGGACAGGGGAATTGTGACTGGGGCCAACGTCCTGACTTTC.

The chain carries TRBV10-3 and TRBJ2-7; 7 nucleotides agree with TRBD2. The trim removed 4 bases at V and 2 bases at J, leaving 5 bases unmatched. The CDR3 sequence is 14 residues long. Looked up from germline, CDR1 is ENHRY and CDR2 is SYGVKD. DNA for the CDR3: TGTGCCATCAGTGCTCGGGAGGCGGCCTACGAGCAGTACTTC. It specifies CAISAREAAYEQYF.

This chain connects TRBV12-3 or TRBV12-4 to TRBJ1-2, with unresolved D. The CDR3 runs 15 residues. V was shortened by 5 bases and J by 1 base, with 14 bases between the two germline ends. The DNA for the CDR3 is TGTGCCAGCAGTCCGGAGGGAACCGGTAACTATGGCTACACCTTC. As protein: CASSPEGTGNYGYTF.

This clonotype has only a few counts. The rearrangement links TRBV20-1 to TRBJ2-3; 14 bases fit TRBD2. Germline V gives CDR1 DFQATT, CDR2 SNEGSKA (reference sequence). This CDR3 has 14 residues. V lost 6 bases, J lost 5 bases, and 4 bases stayed unmatched. The CDR3 DNA reads TGCAGTGCCCGGGGACTAGCGGGAGAAGATACGCAGTATTTT. Residues: CSARGLAGEDTQYF.

This clonotype was seen many times. V is TRBV20-1 and J is TRBJ2-7; D unclear. This CDR3 comprises 12 residues. The germline V gene has CDR1 DFQATT and CDR2 SNEGSKA (reference sequence). The V end lost 3 bases, the J end lost 0 bases, and 6 bases lay between the germline ends. CDR3 nucleotides: TGCAGTGCTAGGTTTGACTCCTACGAGCAGTACTTC. This encodes CSARFDSYEQYF.

As concerns this clonotype: Germline is not matched at one junction end, which may reflect a read error. This chain connects TRBV7-2 to TRBJ2-2; 9 nucleotides align to TRBD2. The CDR3 totals 17 residues. Per germline, CDR1 SGHTA and CDR2 FQGNSA. This CDR3 reads CASSLEVQRGVAGERFF. DNA for the CDR3: TGTGCCAGCAGCTTAGAGGTTCAGCGGGGGGTTGCCGGGGAGCGGTTTTTT.

Comments on this clonotype: The junction departs from germline at one end; a sequencing error may be responsible. V is TRBV3-1 and J is TRBJ1-2, with D uncertain. The CDR3 loop spans 12 amino acids. Germline V lookup: CDR1 LGHDT, CDR2 YNNKEL (reference sequence). The CDR3 nucleotides are TGTGCCAGCAGCCAGACACAGTATGACTACACCTTC. It yields the protein CASSQTQYDYTF.